The 21 T cell receptor beta chains in this list originate from one sample, sequenced in a study of HIV-infected children after antiretroviral therapy interruption. Treatment denoted: PENTA 11 planned treatment interruption arm or continuous ART arm. A 3' RACE protocol on RNA, with unique molecular identifiers, produced the TCR library. TCRdb analysed the 3' RACE reads with MiXCR anew, one entry per CDR3 protein. The top ten clones hold just under 1% of a sample with around 40,000 distinct CDR3 sequences, approximately 7% of them seen once. This sample comprised CD45RA+ CD4+ T cells from PBMCs, pooled from several time points, obtained from a donor given antiretroviral therapy, either interrupted or continuous. Noted subset: naive CD4+ CD45RA+ CD45RO- T cells. The receptors were sampled from a pool of human donors with HIV.

V is TRBV20-1 and J is TRBJ2-2, with D possibly being TRBD2 (5 bases). Germline CDR1 is DFQATT and CDR2 is SNEGSKA (reference sequence). CDR3 length: 13 amino acids. The germline V and J ends were trimmed by 5 bases and 6 bases, with 13 bases remaining between them. CDR3: CSAGFPGSGELFF. The CDR3 DNA is TGCAGTGCTGGCTTTCCGGGGTCCGGGGAGCTGTTTTTT.

The V and J genes are TRBV20-1 and TRBJ2-5, with TRBD1 identical over 7 bases. Germline CDR1 DFQATT, CDR2 SNEGSKA (reference sequence). This CDR3 spans 14 amino acids. Unmatched junction bases numbered 13, after V lost 4 bases and J lost 8 bases. CDR3 amino acids: CSATNSTGRVTQYF. DNA for the CDR3: TGCAGTGCTACCAATTCGACAGGGCGAGTCACCCAGTACTTC.

The chain employs TRBV6-5 and TRBJ2-7; 10 nucleotides match TRBD1. The V gene end was trimmed by 0 bases and the J gene end by 4 bases; junction bases not matched to a gene: 6. In germline, CDR1 is MNHEY, CDR2 SVGAGI. CDR3 length equals 16 residues. This CDR3 reads CASSYSGTGVGYEQYF. In nucleotides, the CDR3 is TGTGCCAGCAGTTACTCAGGGACAGGGGTGGGGTACGAGCAGTACTTC.

This clonotype was detected many times. V usage is TRBV7-3 and J usage is TRBJ2-7; possibly TRBD2 for D (6 bases). V shed 4 bases and J shed 2 bases, with 15 bases lying between them. The CDR3 totals 15 residues. CDR1 and CDR2 (germline): SGHTA, FQGTGA. CDR3 amino acids: CASSSGGGTPYEQYF. The CDR3 DNA sequence: TGTGCCAGCAGCTCGGGCGGAGGGACTCCCTACGAGCAGTACTTC.

The V and J genes are TRBV5-1 and TRBJ2-2, with D hard to call. CDR3 length equals 15 residues. V lost 2 bases to trimming and J lost 1 base, with 9 bases between them. Germline V gene sequence: CDR1 SGHRS, CDR2 YFSETQ. CDR3 bases: TGCGCCAGCAGCTTAGGGAAGGGGAACACCGGGGAGCTGTTTTTT. Its translation: CASSLGKGNTGELFF.

This clonotype was seen repeatedly, ten times or more. The CDR3 bases are TGTGCCACCAGGCGGGGTAGCGGTCGCTACGAGCAGTACTTC. Its translation: CATRRGSGRYEQYF. The genes are TRBV10-3 and TRBJ2-7, with D possibly matching TRBD2 (6 bases). This CDR3 is built from 14 residues. With 10 bases removed from V and 3 bases from J, the gap between germline ends came to 19 bases. Germline assignment: CDR1 ENHRY and CDR2 SYGVKD.

Ten or more counts support this clonotype. The chain couples TRBV14 to TRBJ2-1; weak D call: TRBD2 (5 bases). The CDR3 has 13 amino acids. Germline V gives CDR1 SGHDN, CDR2 FVKESK. Deletions cut 0 bases from V and 13 bases from J, with 13 bases between. CDR3 DNA sequence: TGTGCCAGCAGCCAAGAACTAGAGGGTACCCAGTTCTTC. Residues: CASSQELEGTQFF.

This clonotype was seen repeatedly, ten times or more. The chain carries TRBV29-1 and TRBJ2-2; possibly TRBD1 or TRBD2 for D (6 bases each). Germline loops: CDR1 SQVTM, CDR2 ANQGSEA. V dropped 7 bases and J dropped 0 bases, with 9 bases sitting between them. The length of the CDR3 is 13 residues. The DNA of the CDR3 is TGCAGCGGGGGGGCGGCGAACACCGGGGAGCTGTTTTTT. As protein: CSGGAANTGELFF.

At least ten counts were recorded for this clonotype. The V and J genes are TRBV20-1 and TRBJ2-1, with TRBD2 matching 7 bases. This CDR3 is built from 15 residues. Germline-derived CDR1 and CDR2 are DFQATT and SNEGSKA (reference sequence). V was clipped by 1 base and J by 7 bases; unmatched bases: 10. CDR3: CSARGYSGERNEQFF. In DNA, the CDR3 is TGCAGTGCTAGAGGGTACAGCGGGGAACGGAATGAGCAGTTCTTC.

In this sample, this clonotype turned up many times. As DNA, the CDR3 is TGTGCCAGCAGTTACGGGGGACTAAGCATTCAGTACTTC. This gives the protein CASSYGGLSIQYF. The V gene is TRBV6-5, the J gene TRBJ2-4; 7 positions match TRBD2. V lost 2 bases to trimming and J lost 9 bases; unmatched junction nucleotides: 4. The CDR3 loop spans 13 amino acids. Germline V gene sequence: CDR1 MNHEY, CDR2 SVGAGI.

This clonotype came up many times. This sequence joins TRBV6-6 and TRBJ2-7; D remains ambiguous. The CDR3 spans 14 residues. Trimming cost V 4 bases and J 0 bases, with 10 bases left between them. Per the germline V gene, CDR1 is MNHNY and CDR2 is SVGAGI (reference sequence). The CDR3 DNA follows: TGTGCCAGCAGTTCGAGCGCCCTCTCCTACGAGCAGTACTTC. Translation gives CASSSSALSYEQYF.

This clonotype has only a few counts. This chain connects TRBV2 to TRBJ2-1; 7 nucleotides align to TRBD2. The J segment lost 3 bases and the V segment lost 6 bases, leaving 8 bases of the junction unmatched. Germline CDR1 reads SNHLY; CDR2 reads FYNNEI. This CDR3 comprises 15 residues. The DNA of the CDR3 is TGTGCCAGCAGCAGCGGGGCCCTATACTACAATGAGCAGTTCTTC. Its translation is CASSSGALYYNEQFF.

At least ten counts were recorded for this clonotype. CDR3 coding DNA: TGTGCCAGCAGCTTAGGATACGGGACACTGGAGACCCAGTACTTC. The encoded protein is CASSLGYGTLETQYF. V gene TRBV7-9 combines with J gene TRBJ2-5; D might be TRBD1 (6 bases). In germline, CDR1 is SEHNR, CDR2 FQNEAQ (reference sequence). V lost 1 base and J lost 5, with 14 bases in between. This CDR3 has 15 residues.

This clonotype was detected many times. This rearrangement joins TRBV11-2 to TRBJ2-3; 7 positions match TRBD2. The germline CDR1 and CDR2 sequences are SGHAT and FQNNGV. Trimming took 5 bases from V and 6 from J; bases not matched to a gene: 14. The CDR3 is 16 amino acids. The CDR3 is CASSALLALPADTQYF. In DNA form, the CDR3 reads TGTGCCAGCAGCGCGTTACTAGCGTTACCTGCGGATACGCAGTATTTT.

This clonotype was seen ten or more times. The V and J genes are TRBV18 and TRBJ1-3; the D gene is possibly TRBD1 (6 bases). The CDR3 length is 15 residues. Trimming took off 6 bases at V and 0 bases at J, with 12 bases between the two ends. CDR1 is KGHSH and CDR2 is LQKENI in the germline V gene. The CDR3 DNA reads as TGTGCCAGCTCCCCGGGGGCAAACTCTGGAAACACCATATATTTT. It codes for CASSPGANSGNTIYF.

This clonotype was seen at least ten times. The chain recombines TRBV7-2 with TRBJ2-7; 7 positions match TRBD1. V lost 4 bases to trimming and J lost 6 bases; unmatched junction nucleotides: 15. Looked up from germline, CDR1 is SGHTA and CDR2 is FQGNSA. There are 16 residues in the CDR3. The CDR3 spells CASSSDRTGAFGEQYF. CDR3 DNA sequence: TGTGCCAGCAGCTCCGACCGGACAGGAGCCTTCGGCGAGCAGTACTTC.

V usage is TRBV7-9 and J usage is TRBJ2-1, with 8 bases matching TRBD2. Germline CDR1 is SEHNR and CDR2 is FQNEAQ (reference sequence). CDR3 size: 17 residues. V lost 4 bases to trimming and J lost 0 bases; unmatched junction nucleotides: 8. CDR3 nucleotides: TGTGCCAGCAGCTCCGGACTAGCCACTGACTCCTACAATGAGCAGTTCTTC. Protein sequence: CASSSGLATDSYNEQFF.

This clonotype appeared many times. This chain connects TRBV5-1 to TRBJ2-7; D is perhaps TRBD1 or TRBD2 (5 bases each). V lost 0 bases to trimming and J lost 8 bases, with 12 bases between them. This CDR3 comprises 13 residues. Germline CDR1 reads SGHRS; CDR2 reads YFSETQ. DNA for the CDR3: TGCGCCAGCAGCTTGGCCGGGACGGTGCAGCAGTACTTC. Translated: CASSLAGTVQQYF.

This clonotype occurred many times. V gene TRBV7-2 combines with J gene TRBJ2-3; 14 bases line up with TRBD2. Per germline, CDR1 SGHTA and CDR2 FQGNSA. The CDR3 is 17 residues long. V lost 5 bases and J lost 3; bases outside the gene matches: 7. This CDR3 reads CASSIERTSGGTDTQYF. The CDR3 coding sequence is TGTGCCAGCAGCATAGAGAGGACTAGCGGGGGGACAGATACGCAGTATTTT. The full variable domain, rest sourced from reference TRBV7-2 and TRBJ2-3, is GAGVSQSPSNKVTEKGKDVELRCDPISGHTALYWYRQSLGQGLEFLIYFQGNSAPDKSGLPSDRFSAERTGGSVSTLTIQRTQQEDSAVYLCASSIERTSGGTDTQYFGPGTRLTVL.

This clonotype was detected many times. The genes are TRBV6-5 and TRBJ1-5, with 7 nucleotides matching TRBD1. V lost 5 bases and J lost 2; bases outside the gene matches: 0. The CDR3 is 13 amino acids. CDR1 and CDR2 (germline): MNHEY, SVGAGI. The DNA of the CDR3 is TGTGCCAGCAGTGGGACAGGCAATCAGCCCCAGCATTTT. Its translation is CASSGTGNQPQHF.

The sample holds a few counts of this clonotype. This chain uses TRBV5-4 with TRBJ2-7; tentative D call: TRBD2 (5 bases). Germline V gene lookup returns CDR1 SGHNT and CDR2 YYREEE (reference sequence). The CDR3 extends over 13 amino acids. With 0 bases removed from V and 6 bases from J, the gap between germline ends came to 10 bases. The CDR3 DNA is TGTGCCAGCAGCTTGGGGCTAGCAGGCGAGCAGTACTTC. It specifies CASSLGLAGEQYF.